This T cell receptor (beta chain) comes out of a study of T cells in Graves' hyperthyroidism and ophthalmopathy (dated by TCRdb to between 2019 and 2020). For the study in its entirety: Peripheral blood was sampled at the time of initial diagnosis, prior to any treatment. To identify TCR V-J signatures that set the groups apart, the researchers used a discovery cohort of 100 patients, made up of under 50 with Graves' ophthalmopathy and 57 with stable Graves' hyperthyroidism. Following sampling, methimazole starting at 30 mg daily was given to hyperthyroidism patients, and high-dose intravenous methylprednisolone was given to ophthalmopathy patients. Thyroid tissue and blood T-cell repertoires from six Graves' hyperthyroidism patients were also compared in the study. The paper reports TCR Vbeta CDR3 sequencing of roughly 140 peripheral blood samples: some 44 ophthalmopathy, under 85 hyperthyroidism and around 17 progressor patients. The approximately 100 discovery patients were randomly split 7:3 into training and test sets. Prospective prediction of ophthalmopathy was tested in an independent validation cohort consisting of 18 hyperthyroidism patients and about 17 patients who later progressed to ophthalmopathy. The paper's findings and limits, for the study overall: Most expanded thyroid clonotypes (frequency above 0.001) were also detected in blood, a finding suggesting that blood repertoires may reflect thyroid immune responses. No statistical method was used to set the sample size in advance, and investigators knew the group allocation. In validation, the model predicted progression to ophthalmopathy a median of roughly 6.5 months before onset, with about 67% sensitivity and about 72% specificity. A model built on a 13 V-J signature distinguished ophthalmopathy from stable hyperthyroidism, reaching around 90% sensitivity and about 81% specificity in cross-validation and 80%/75% in testing.

Hyperthyroidism patients were newly diagnosed, with disease duration under 2 months, and aged 18 to 65 years. Exclusion was applied to patients with uncontrolled infections, other autoimmune diseases, pregnancy or lactation. Diagnoses were established on the basis of clinical symptoms, serum thyroxine and TRAb, thyroid ultrasound, and orbital computed tomography. For progressor patients, blood was drawn at the first diagnosis of hyperthyroidism, before any ophthalmopathy symptoms had appeared. Ficoll-Paque density gradient centrifugation was used to isolate PBMCs from about 10 ml of fresh peripheral blood. Progressor patients were first diagnosed with Graves' hyperthyroidism and then developed ophthalmopathy during follow-up. Trizol reagent was used to extract total RNA, and RNA quality was then checked on an Agilent 2100 Bioanalyzer. TCR beta CDR3 regions were amplified from RNA transcripts. For the first round of RT-PCR on the TCR CDR3, the HTBI primer set was used together with the Qiagen OneStep RT-PCR kit. A second multiplex PCR round built the libraries, followed by size selection and purification. Paired-end sequencing of the libraries was performed with 100 bp reads on an Illumina HiSeq2000. In the authors' own workflow: SOAPnuke was used to process the raw data, removing reads that contained adapters or uncalled bases, had a mean Phred below 15, or lacked an exact match to the constant primer or identifier. High-quality paired reads were merged with COPE v1.2.5, and unique nucleotide sequences were defined as clonotypes. Clonotypes were aligned to IMGT TRBV, TRBD and TRBJ reference segments using MiTCR v1.1. The analysis included only V-J combinations with a frequency above 0.0001, which together covered 99.2% of the repertoires. A TCS score was defined as the ratio between F50 (clonal expansion) and ExV (chaos), using BLOSUM62-based TCRdist between CDR3 peptides within each V-J. Welch's t-statistics and random forest reduced 514 V-J features to some 14, which were used in a naive Bayes classifier (R e1071). TCRdb reworked the public reads: Q25 trimming with fastp, MiXCR clone assembly, productive beta chains retained. Rows merge per CDR3 protein into single entries with the most common DNA and genes. V and J calls and clone size were set by TCRdb, not the authors. Within this sample are about 300,000 distinct CDR3 sequences, with less than 30% of them counted one time only. The top ten constitute roughly a quarter of the sample.

The CDR3 has 13 amino acids, counting the end cysteine and phenylalanine. The sequence is cut down to CDR3 DNA, 39 bases in frame from base 1. CDR1 and CDR2 are read off the germline V gene as MNHEY and SVGEGT. A distance of 12 bases separates the germline ends of V and J, which lose 6 bases and 3 bases respectively. Points on this clonotype: Its antigen is unknown. There are no base qualities to consult, and no much larger clone falls within one base.

The receptor's source is a man aged 40-49 years with Graves' hyperthyroidism that later progressed to Graves' ophthalmopathy. Specimen: blood. The sequence links TRBV6-2 or TRBV6-3 to TRBJ2-7; the D segment could be TRBD1, given 5 matching bases. The DNA is as follows: TGTGCCAGCAGAGACAGCCTCATCTACGAGCAGTACTTC. Translated, it gives CASRDSLIYEQYF.